The rows below give T cell receptor beta chains drawn from one sample of a study of blood T cell repertoires in COVID-19. Using immunoSEQ multiplex PCR, the repertoire was profiled, and TCRdb retains in-frame clones only, with some absent. The profile shows about 430,000 clones, 70% to 90% of them singletons. The sequenced material came from PBMCs or T cells enriched from blood (not recorded which). These receptors came from a woman under 30 who had been exposed to COVID-19. The CDR3 runs from the conserved cysteine through the conserved F or W. The D gene is left open where the match is weak. Only part of the rows carry a size: once, few, many, or a class if the clone is expanded.

>TRBJ1-2|-|TRBD1|11|TRBV28
CASEQGGGYTF
TGTGCCAGCGAACAGGGGGGTGGCTACACCTTC
>TRBJ2-5|-|-|18|TRBV5-1
CASSLTPGGAGGMETQYF
TGCGCCAGCAGCTTGACCCCGGGAGGAGCAGGGGGCATGGAGACCCAGTACTTC
>TRBJ2-2|-|-|14|TRBV18
CASSLEGYTGELFF
TGTGCCAGCTCACTAGAGGGTTACACCGGGGAGCTGTTTTTT
>TRBJ2-7|-|-|12|TRBV6-6
CASRASEPRQYF
TGTGCCAGCAGAGCCTCTGAGCCCCGACAGTACTTC
>TRBJ1-2|-|-|16|TRBV7-9
CASSHPREGGLYGYTF
TGTGCCAGCAGCCACCCTAGGGAAGGGGGTCTGTATGGCTACACCTTC
>TRBJ2-2|few|-|15|TRBV7-2
CASSSQGSNTGELFF
TGTGCCAGCAGCTCACAGGGCTCGAACACCGGGGAGCTGTTTTTT
>TRBJ1-2|-|-|15|TRBV21-1
CASSRQGKPNYGYTF
TGTGCCAGCAGCAGACAGGGGAAGCCTAACTATGGCTACACCTTC
>TRBJ1-1|-|-|14|TRBV7-9
CASSWDDPGGEAFF
TGTGCCAGCAGCTGGGATGATCCCGGGGGTGAAGCTTTCTTT
>TRBJ1-1|-|TRBD1|14|TRBV10-3
CAISTGGINTEAFF
TGTGCCATCAGTACAGGGGGAATTAACACTGAAGCTTTCTTT
>TRBJ2-5|few|TRBD2|14|TRBV7-2
CASSFPGGQETQYF
TGTGCCAGCAGCTTCCCCGGGGGGCAAGAGACCCAGTACTTC
>TRBJ1-1|few|TRBD1|20|TRBV3-1/TRBV3-2
CASSQDLGLGQGVMNTEAFF
TGTGCCAGCAGCCAAGATTTAGGCTTGGGACAGGGGGTCATGAACACTGAAGCTTTCTTT
>TRBJ1-2|-|TRBD1|15|TRBV30
CAWSTTYDREDGYTF
TGTGCCTGGAGTACGACCTATGACAGGGAAGATGGCTACACCTTC
>TRBJ2-7|-|-|15|TRBV6-2/TRBV6-3
CASSYSNIFPYEQYF
TGTGCCAGCAGTTACTCCAACATATTCCCCTACGAGCAGTACTTC
>TRBJ2-5|-|TRBD1|14|TRBV7-8
CASSLSGGQETQYF
TGTGCCAGCAGCTTATCAGGGGGTCAGGAGACCCAGTACTTC
>TRBJ2-1|-|TRBD2|17|TRBV7-9
CASSLVSVTSGYNEQFF
TGTGCCAGCAGCTTAGTTTCTGTGACTAGCGGGTACAATGAGCAGTTCTTC
>TRBJ1-2|-|TRBD1|14|TRBV2
CASRFPGTGSGYTF
TGTGCCAGCAGATTCCCCGGGACAGGTTCTGGCTACACCTTC
>TRBJ1-1|-|-|13|TRBV6-1
CASSEATRGEAFF
TGTGCCAGCAGTGAAGCGACCCGGGGTGAAGCTTTCTTT
>TRBJ1-1|once|TRBD1|16|TRBV27
CASRLGRGQGDTEAFF
TGTGCCAGCAGACTCGGCAGGGGGCAAGGGGACACTGAAGCTTTCTTT
>TRBJ1-6|-|TRBD1|16|TRBV7-9
CASSPMGQGGNSPLHF
TGTGCCAGCAGCCCCATGGGACAGGGAGGAAATTCACCCCTCCACTTT
>TRBJ2-1|-|TRBD2|14|TRBV9
CASSVTSGYNEQFF
TGTGCCAGCAGCGTTACTAGCGGCTACAATGAGCAGTTCTTC
>TRBJ2-1|-|TRBD2|15|TRBV6-5
CASSKAGGPYNEQFF
TGTGCCAGCAGCAAAGCGGGAGGCCCTTACAATGAGCAGTTCTTC
>TRBJ2-7|-|TRBD1|15|TRBV5-1
CASTLTAGGYYEQYF
TGCGCCAGCACCTTGACGGCAGGGGGATACTACGAGCAGTACTTC
>TRBJ1-1|once|-|14|TRBV7-2
CASSLTGGGTEAFF
TGTGCCAGCAGCTTGACGGGGGGAGGCACTGAAGCTTTCTTT
>TRBJ2-7|-|TRBD1|13|TRBV9
CASSDGQGYEQYF
TGTGCCAGCAGCGATGGACAGGGCTACGAGCAGTACTTC
>TRBJ2-3|-|TRBD2|16|TRBV7-2
CASSRTSGSKTDTQYF
TGTGCCAGCAGCCGTACTAGCGGGAGCAAGACAGATACGCAGTATTTT
>TRBJ1-5|-|-|15|TRBV28
CASSFSTGSNQPQHF
TGTGCCAGCAGTTTCTCGACAGGTAGCAATCAGCCCCAGCATTTT
>TRBJ1-5|-|TRBD1|13|TRBV24-1
CATRGQAGQPQHF
TGTGCCACCAGAGGACAGGCGGGACAGCCCCAGCATTTT
>TRBJ2-1|-|TRBD2|15|TRBV7-8
CASSTRTSGLNEQFF
TGTGCCAGCAGCACCCGGACTAGCGGGCTTAATGAGCAGTTCTTC
>TRBJ2-7|-|TRBD1|14|TRBV24-1
CATSDATGVREQYF
TGTGCCACCAGTGATGCCACAGGGGTTCGGGAGCAGTACTTC
>TRBJ1-2|-|-|15|TRBV28
CASSLAGGRVNGYTF
TGTGCCAGCAGTTTAGCGGGAGGGAGGGTTAATGGCTACACCTTC
>TRBJ2-3|-|-|14|TRBV5-1
CASSPGTSTDTQYF
TGCGCCAGCTCTCCTGGGACAAGCACAGATACGCAGTATTTT
>TRBJ1-5|-|-|15|TRBV28
CASTKPGAPNQPQHF
TGTGCCAGCACCAAACCAGGGGCACCCAATCAGCCCCAGCATTTT
>TRBJ2-3|-|TRBD1|16|TRBV29-1
CSVSKTRDRHTDTQYF
TGCAGCGTATCCAAAACCCGGGACAGACACACAGATACGCAGTATTTT
>TRBJ2-2|once|-|17|TRBV5-8
CASISATRDKNTGELFF
TGTGCCAGCATCTCCGCGACCCGGGACAAGAACACCGGGGAGCTGTTTTTT
>TRBJ1-5|-|-|14|TRBV4-1
CASSRMSRDQPQHF
TGCGCCAGCAGCCGAATGTCCAGGGATCAGCCCCAGCATTTT
>TRBJ2-1|-|-|12|TRBV7-8
CASSPEGNEQFF
TGTGCCAGCAGCCCCGAGGGTAATGAGCAGTTCTTC
>TRBJ1-5|-|-|16|TRBV7-9
CASSRLGQEVNQPQHF
TGTGCCAGCAGCCGGTTAGGCCAGGAGGTTAATCAGCCCCAGCATTTT
>TRBJ1-1|-|TRBD1|14|TRBV7-8
CASSPPLDRGEAFF
TGTGCCAGCAGCCCCCCCTTAGACAGGGGTGAAGCTTTCTTT
>TRBJ2-7|-|TRBD2|16|TRBV7-2
CASSPNPGLAGGEQYF
TGTGCCAGCAGCCCTAATCCGGGACTAGCGGGAGGGGAGCAGTACTTC
>TRBJ2-3|once|TRBD2|14|TRBV6-5
CASRDAGGRATQYF
TGTGCCAGCAGGGACGCGGGGGGGCGTGCTACGCAGTATTTT
>TRBJ1-2|-|TRBD1|17|TRBV7-3
CASSLTGTGNRNYGYTF
TGTGCCAGCAGCTTAACGGGGACAGGGAACCGTAACTATGGCTACACCTTC